Shown below are 19 T cell receptor beta chains from a single sample sequenced in a study of regulatory T cells in long-lasting Graves disease. Time point defined: newly diagnosed GD, antithyroid drugs for less than 3 months. Extracted RNA from PBMCs served as the source of the TCR library. HTBI primers from iRepertoire and Arm-PCR of CDR3 regions yielded the TCR beta libraries. TCRdb reanalysed the multiplex PCR reads using MiXCR and keeps one entry per CDR3 protein. The sample has approximately 310,000 distinct CDR3 sequences, approximately 20% seen once; the top ten hold more than 30%. The sample was peripheral blood mononuclear cells (PBMCs), taken at new diagnosis, from a patient treated with antithyroid drugs. All receptors derive from a female donor with Graves disease.

The V and J genes are TRBV11-2 and TRBJ2-1; 12 nucleotides align to TRBD2. Unmatched junction bases numbered 15, after V lost 6 bases and J lost 6 bases. Germline values: CDR1 SGHAT, CDR2 FQNNGV. CDR3 length equals 18 residues. Here the CDR3 reads CASRRSLAGGRKGNEQFF. The CDR3 DNA reads TGTGCCAGCAGAAGATCGCTAGCGGGAGGGCGCAAAGGCAATGAGCAGTTCTTC.

With regard to this clonotype: With a far larger clone one base away, a read error is the likely cause. The V gene is TRBV20-1, the J gene TRBJ2-7; 15 nucleotides align to TRBD2. The J call may be mistaken, given a closer DNA end match to TRBJ2-1. The V gene's germline CDR1 is DFQATT and CDR2 SNEGSKA (reference sequence). CDR3 length: 16 residues. The CDR3 nucleotides are TGCAGTGCTCGGACTAGCGGGAGGGCCACTTACAATGAGCAGTTCTTC. As protein: CSARTSGRATYNEQFF.

This clonotype came up many times. The chain links TRBV28 to TRBJ1-2; D ambiguous. The CDR3 is 11 amino acids. Trimming cost V 7 bases and J 2 bases, with 5 bases left between them. Germline CDR1 is MDHEN and CDR2 is SYDVKM. The CDR3 DNA sequence: TGTGCCAGCACGGGGAACTATGGCTACACCTTC. It is translated as CASTGNYGYTF.

This rearrangement joins TRBV29-1 to TRBJ2-6; D might be TRBD2 (6 bases). Germline values: CDR1 SQVTM, CDR2 ANQGSEA. There are 14 residues in the CDR3. Trimming took 6 bases from V and 1 from J, leaving 10 bases between them. CDR3 residues: CSVGGVSGANVLTF. The CDR3 bases are TGCAGCGTGGGCGGGGTGTCTGGGGCCAACGTCCTGACTTTC.

This clonotype was seen a handful of times. The V and J genes are TRBV5-1 and TRBJ1-2; unclear D gene. The CDR3 spans 14 residues. From germline, CDR1 is SGHRS and CDR2 YFSETQ. The V and J ends lost 0 bases and 7 bases respectively, with 13 bases between them. Here the CDR3 reads CASSLGQTYAGYTF. CDR3 in DNA: TGCGCCAGCAGCTTGGGGCAGACCTACGCTGGCTACACCTTC.

About this clonotype: A read error likely explains this, since a far larger clone differs by one base. The rearrangement joins TRBV11-2 to TRBJ2-3, with TRBD1 matching over 7 bases. The CDR3 runs 15 residues. Germline loops: CDR1 SGHAT, CDR2 FQNNGV. V dropped 3 bases and J dropped 4; count of bases not matched to a gene: 7. Written as DNA, the CDR3 is TGTGCCAGCAGCTTTCGAGAGGGGGCGGCAGATACGCAGTATTTT. Its translation: CASSFREGAADTQYF.

This clonotype was observed many times. DNA for the CDR3: TGTGCCAGCAGCTTAACTGCGACGACAGGGGCGGACACAGATACGCAGTATTTT. Its translation: CASSLTATTGADTDTQYF. This chain connects TRBV7-3 to TRBJ2-3; 8 bases line up with TRBD1. V dropped 0 bases and J dropped 2; count of bases not matched to a gene: 10. In germline, CDR1 is SGHTA, CDR2 FQGTGA. The CDR3 length is 18 residues.

This clonotype came up many times. The V call is TRBV29-1, the J call TRBJ1-1; no reliable D call. Per the germline V gene, CDR1 is SQVTM and CDR2 is ANQGSEA. CDR3 length equals 12 residues. Trimming removed 4 bases from V and 5 bases from J, with 11 bases in between. The CDR3 reads CSVAQIGTEAFF. The CDR3 nucleotides read TGCAGCGTTGCCCAAATAGGAACTGAAGCTTTCTTT.

This clonotype was recorded many times. The rearrangement joins TRBV12-5 to TRBJ2-1; no clear D. The V end was cut by 0 bases, the J end by 7 bases, with 16 bases between. The CDR3 spans 16 residues. CDR1 and CDR2 (germline): LGHNT, FRNRAP. CDR3: CASGLVSGETRNEQFF. The CDR3 DNA sequence: TGTGCTAGTGGTTTGGTATCGGGCGAAACGAGGAATGAGCAGTTCTTC.

This chain links TRBV27 with TRBJ2-6; no clear D. The CDR3 loop spans 15 amino acids. Germline CDR1 reads MNHEY; CDR2 reads SMNVEV (reference sequence). V dropped 5 bases and J dropped 2 bases, with 10 bases sitting between them. The CDR3 DNA reads as TGTGCCAGCAGTCCTCGCGGTACTGGGGCCAACGTCCTGACTTTC. Protein sequence: CASSPRGTGANVLTF. Combining the CDR3 with reference TRBV27 and TRBJ2-6 gives the whole variable domain EAQVTQNPRYLITVTGKKLTVTCSQNMNHEYMSWYRQDPGLGLRQIYYSMNVEVTDKGDVPEGYKVSRKEKRNFPLILESPSPNQTSLYFCASSPRGTGANVLTFGAGSRLTVL.

The chain combines TRBV20-1 with TRBJ2-1, with 14 bases identical to TRBD2. J gave up 6 bases and V 5 bases, and 9 bases lay outside the gene matches. This CDR3 region has 16 residues. Germline loops: CDR1 DFQATT, CDR2 SNEGSKA (reference sequence). The CDR3 sequence is CSAGTSGSRGLNEQFF. The CDR3 coding sequence is TGCAGTGCTGGGACTAGCGGGAGCAGGGGCCTCAATGAGCAGTTCTTC.

The gene calls are TRBV6-1 and TRBJ2-1, with D perhaps given as TRBD1 or TRBD2 (6 bases each). CDR1 MNHNS and CDR2 SASEGT come from the germline V gene. The CDR3 extends over 16 amino acids. The V gene lost 6 bases and the J gene lost 7 bases, with 22 bases spanning the gap. CDR3 sequence: CASRAFWGASNNEQFF. CDR3 nucleotides: TGTGCCAGCAGAGCTTTTTGGGGGGCAAGCAATAATGAGCAGTTCTTC.

The J gene is TRBJ1-4, the V gene TRBV19; D gene uncertain. The CDR3 is made up of 12 amino acids. Trimming removed 8 bases from V and 7 bases from J, with 11 bases in between. Germline lookup yields CDR1 LNHDA and CDR2 SQIVND (reference sequence). CDR3 nucleotides: TGTGCCAGTCAACTCTGGGGTGAAAAACTGTTTTTT. Its translation: CASQLWGEKLFF. Filled out from reference TRBV19 and TRBJ1-4, the complete variable domain reads DGGITQSPKYLFRKEGQNVTLSCEQNLNHDAMYWYRQDPGQGLRLIYYSQIVNDFQKGDIAEGYSVSREKKESFPLTVTSAQKNPTAFYLCASQLWGEKLFFGSGTQLSVL.

At least ten counts were recorded for this clonotype. This chain links TRBV6-1 with TRBJ1-5; D not certain. V lost 6 bases, J lost 8 bases, and 11 bases lay in between. Germline V gives CDR1 MNHNS, CDR2 SASEGT. This CDR3 region has 12 residues. In DNA form, the CDR3 reads TGTGCCAGCAGGGACCCCGAAGAGCCCCAGCATTTT. Protein product: CASRDPEEPQHF.

This clonotype was observed many times. This chain joins TRBV5-1 and TRBJ1-1, with a possible D match to TRBD1 (5 bases). V was trimmed by 4 bases and J by 6 bases, leaving 19 bases between them. This CDR3 comprises 15 residues. Germline lookup yields CDR1 SGHRS and CDR2 YFSETQ. CDR3 region: CASSTGAEVGAEAFF. Here the CDR3 DNA reads TGCGCCAGCAGCACAGGCGCGGAGGTGGGCGCTGAAGCTTTCTTT.

A few counts support this clonotype. A read error may be the cause here, since a much bigger clone is one base away. The chain employs TRBV12-3 or TRBV12-4 and TRBJ1-5, with TRBD1 as a possible D gene (6 bases). The V end was cut by 5 bases, the J end by 6 bases, with 20 bases between. The CDR3 runs to 16 residues. This chain's CDR3 is CASSPLGTRGSQPQHF. The CDR3 nucleotides are TGTGCCAGCAGTCCCTTAGGGACAAGGGGGAGTCAGCCCCAGCATTTT.

In this sample, this clonotype turned up many times. J is TRBJ2-3 and V is TRBV28; D is possibly TRBD1 (6 bases). Germline CDR1 is MDHEN and CDR2 is SYDVKM. Trimming shortened V by 2 bases and J by 5 bases, and 14 bases separated the two germline ends. This CDR3 comprises 15 residues. The CDR3, as DNA: TGTGCCAGCAGTTTAAAGACAGGCTCGGGAGATACGCAGTATTTT. Its translation is CASSLKTGSGDTQYF.

This clonotype was recorded at least ten times. The chain has TRBV30 and TRBJ2-1; 14 bases agree with TRBD2. V lost 1 base to trimming and J lost 0 bases; unmatched junction nucleotides: 5. The CDR3 contains 18 residues. Per the germline V gene, CDR1 is GTSNPN and CDR2 is SVGIG (reference sequence). The CDR3 here is CAWSGLAGGYGSYNEQFF. CDR3 sequence (DNA): TGTGCCTGGAGTGGACTAGCGGGGGGGTACGGCTCCTACAATGAGCAGTTCTTC.

The table lists this clonotype with many counts. This chain joins TRBV27 and TRBJ2-7, with TRBD1 matching 8 bases. V lost 2 bases, J lost 1 base, and 19 bases stayed unmatched. This CDR3 contains 20 residues. Germline V gives CDR1 MNHEY, CDR2 SMNVEV (reference sequence). CDR3 sequence: CASSLLKNQIGGTGSYEQYF. Here the CDR3 DNA reads TGTGCCAGCAGTTTACTGAAGAACCAGATAGGGGGGACAGGTTCCTACGAGCAGTACTTC.